This T cell receptor (beta chain) is from a study of blood T cell repertoires in COVID-19. At the level of the study: Samples representing acute and convalescent COVID-19 were sourced from the United States, Italy and Spain. Sources were T cells, B-cell-depleted T cells, or PBMCs; the material itself was cDNA or gDNA.

Germline V gene data show CDR1 as LNHDA and CDR2 as SQIVND (reference sequence). Trimming took 4 bases from V and 2 from J, leaving 9 bases between them. The CDR3 has 14 amino acids. Clones were sequenced by immunoSEQ multiplex PCR, and TCRdb holds only the in-frame ones, with some missing. In the table there are around 100,000 clones, roughly 87% of which are singletons. Material: peripheral blood. The V gene is TRBV19, the J gene TRBJ2-1, with D hard to call. This receptor was obtained from a woman aged 60-75 years with acute or convalescent COVID-19. The CDR3 bases are TGTGCCAGTAGTACTAGATCGGCCTACAATGAGCAGTTCTTC. This gives the protein CASSTRSAYNEQFF.